This T cell receptor beta chain was sequenced for a study of T cells in narcolepsy. General study points: Reportedly, autoreactive clonotypes were serially detected in patients' blood but not controls'.

The data were produced by immunoSEQ multiplex PCR, yet TCRdb's version contains in-frame clones alone and is incomplete. The sample has under 25,000 clones; 84% are singletons. A word on this clone: The antigen is undetermined.

The V gene's germline CDR1 is LNHDA and CDR2 SQIVND (reference sequence). V was pared by 3 bases and J by 0 bases, with 9 bases between. CDR3 length: 14 amino acids. V gene TRBV19 combines with J gene TRBJ2-7, with TRBD2 as a possible D gene (6 bases). Sequencing was performed on CD45RA- memory CD4+ T cells from PBMCs. The sequence came from a human donor with narcolepsy. For the CDR3, the DNA is TGTGCCAGTAGTATTAGCGGTCCCTCCTACGAGCAGTACTTC. Translation: CASSISGPSYEQYF.